This T cell receptor (beta chain) is from a study of Ad26.COV2.S vaccination and SARS-CoV-2 variants. A remark on this clone: Its specificity is unknown.

The CDR3 sequence is 15 residues long. CDR1 is SGHTA and CDR2 is FQGNSA in the germline V gene. V lost 3 bases and J lost 4, with 14 bases in between. Clones were sequenced by immunoSEQ multiplex PCR, and TCRdb holds only the in-frame ones, with some missing. The repertoire holds roughly 320,000 clones, with around four fifths as singletons. Study-wide results and limits: Reported post-vaccination CD8+ and CD4+ T cell responses to spike showed substantial breadth.

Treatment noted: 19 received Ad26.COV2.S at low or high dose, single or two shots; roughly five received placebo; per-sample allocation not given. The samples were gathered on day 63 after the first injection of vaccine or placebo. The rearrangement uses TRBV7-2 and TRBJ2-3, with no clear D. Sequencing was performed on peripheral blood, taken in a trial of Ad26.COV2.S vaccine versus placebo. The TCR comes from a person aged 18-65 years who received the Ad26.COV2.S COVID-19 vaccine or a placebo. The DNA of the CDR3 is TGTGCCAGCAGCTTTCGAAGTCGGCGCCCAGATACGCAGTATTTT. Translating it yields CASSFRSRRPDTQYF. Filled out from reference TRBV7-2 and TRBJ2-3, the complete variable domain reads GAGVSQSPSNKVTEKGKDVELRCDPISGHTALYWYRQSLGQGLEFLIYFQGNSAPDKSGLPSDRFSAERTGGSVSTLTIQRTQQEDSAVYLCASSFRSRRPDTQYFGPGTRLTVL.